These 23 T cell receptor beta chains came from one sample sequenced in a study of blood T cell repertoires in COVID-19. Measured with immunoSEQ multiplex PCR; TCRdb has only the in-frame clones, and not every one. The sample yields about 62,000 clones, 86% seen once. The sample comprised peripheral blood. These receptors were taken from an elderly woman with acute or convalescent COVID-19.

The rearrangement links TRBV7-6 to TRBJ1-6; TRBD1 agrees at 9 bases. Germline CDR1 reads SGHVS; CDR2 reads FNYEAQ. The CDR3 consists of 16 residues. The ends lost 5 bases at V and 7 bases at J; junction bases unmatched: 9. This chain's CDR3 is CASSRQTGTGNSPLHF. In DNA, the CDR3 is TGTGCCAGCAGCCGCCAAACCGGGACAGGGAATTCACCCCTCCACTTT. The variable domain in full, completed from reference TRBV7-6 and TRBJ1-6, reads GAGVSQSPRYKVTKRGQDVALRCDPISGHVSLYWYRQALGQGPEFLTYFNYEAQQDKSGLPNDRFSAERPEGSISTLTIQRTEQRDSAMYRCASSRQTGTGNSPLHFGNGTRLTVT.

The V gene is TRBV24-1, the J gene TRBJ2-2, with D perhaps TRBD2 (6 bases). V shed 9 bases and J shed 4 bases, with 8 bases lying between them. Germline-derived CDR1 and CDR2 are KGHDR and SFDVKD. The CDR3 spans 12 residues. CDR3 region: CATLATTGELFF. DNA of the CDR3: TGTGCCACCCTAGCGACCACCGGGGAGCTGTTTTTT.

The chain's CDR3 is CASSQEDGSSYNSPLHF. CDR3 in DNA: TGTGCCAGCAGCCAAGAGGACGGGAGCTCCTATAATTCACCCCTCCACTTT. The chain has TRBV4-2 and TRBJ1-6; D remains ambiguous. The CDR3 length is 17 residues. Germline V gene data show CDR1 as LGHNA and CDR2 as YNFKEQ. The V and J ends lost 0 bases and 0 bases respectively, with 9 bases between them.

The chain uses TRBV28 and TRBJ2-7, with 8 bases identical to TRBD2. The CDR3 has 14 amino acids. V shed 11 bases, J shed 1 base, and the junction held 10 bases outside the gene matches. Germline assignment: CDR1 MDHEN and CDR2 SYDVKM. The DNA for the CDR3 is TGTGCCGCGGGGGCTAGCGGGCAGTCCTACGAGCAGTACTTC. Its translation is CAAGASGQSYEQYF.

The rearrangement uses TRBV7-9 and TRBJ1-2; D not certain. Trimming cost V 2 bases and J 3 bases, with 7 bases left between them. Germline V gene sequence: CDR1 SEHNR, CDR2 FQNEAQ (reference sequence). The CDR3 is 13 amino acids. CDR3 DNA sequence: TGTGCCAGCAGCTTAACGGAGTACTATGGCTACACCTTC. Protein product: CASSLTEYYGYTF.

The V and J genes are TRBV18 and TRBJ2-7, with TRBD1 identical over 8 bases. This CDR3 region has 15 residues. J lost 1 base, V lost 2 bases, and 4 bases had no gene match. Germline loops: CDR1 KGHSH, CDR2 LQKENI. For the CDR3, the DNA is TGTGCCAGCTCACCATTCGACAGGGGTTCCTACGAGCAGTACTTC. The encoded protein is CASSPFDRGSYEQYF.

J is TRBJ2-1 and V is TRBV7-2, with 8 bases identical to TRBD2. With V trimmed by 4 bases and J by 0 bases, 5 bases remained unmatched. The germline CDR1 and CDR2 sequences are SGHTA and FQGNSA. CDR3 size: 16 residues. CDR3: CASSSLAGLSYNEQFF. For the CDR3, the DNA is TGTGCCAGCAGCTCCCTAGCGGGCCTCTCCTACAATGAGCAGTTCTTC.

The CDR3 DNA is TGTGCCAGCAGCTTAGCGGGACTAGCGGGGGAATACAATGAGCAGTTCTTC. Translation: CASSLAGLAGEYNEQFF. The gene calls are TRBV7-2 and TRBJ2-1; 14 bases map to TRBD2. Trimming took 0 bases from V and 4 from J; bases not matched to a gene: 2. The CDR3 contains 17 residues. Germline lookup yields CDR1 SGHTA and CDR2 FQGNSA.

The rearrangement uses TRBV3-1 (or the pseudogene TRBV3-2) and TRBJ1-5, with a weak D call TRBD1 (5 bases). Germline CDR1 is LGHDT and CDR2 is YNNKEL (reference sequence). Trimming shortened V by 7 bases and J by 5 bases, and 15 bases separated the two germline ends. This CDR3 comprises 14 residues. CDR3 region: CASTSGRGHQPQHF. CDR3 coding DNA: TGTGCCAGCACCTCCGGTAGGGGTCATCAGCCCCAGCATTTT.

The chain is built from TRBV10-2 and TRBJ1-5; D remains ambiguous. CDR3 length: 14 residues. V lost 3 bases to trimming and J lost 5 bases, with 11 bases between them. Germline assignment: CDR1 WSHSY and CDR2 SAAADI. In DNA form, the CDR3 reads TGCGCCAGCAGTGACCGCAGAAGTGATCAGCCCCAGCATTTT. Amino acids: CASSDRRSDQPQHF.

The chain is built from TRBV7-3 and TRBJ1-6, with TRBD1 matching over 8 bases. The CDR3 covers 14 residues. Germline-derived CDR1 and CDR2 are SGHTA and FQGTGA. Trimming took 7 bases from V and 7 from J; bases not matched to a gene: 6. The CDR3 DNA sequence: TGTGCCAGCAACAGGGGGGTTGTAAATTCACCCCTCCACTTT. Its translation is CASNRGVVNSPLHF.

The gene calls are TRBV19 and TRBJ1-1; 8 bases fit TRBD1. Per the germline V gene, CDR1 is LNHDA and CDR2 is SQIVND (reference sequence). This CDR3 has 13 residues. The V gene end was trimmed by 4 bases and the J gene end by 3 bases; junction bases not matched to a gene: 1. This chain's CDR3 is CASSTQGDTEAFF. The CDR3 DNA reads as TGTGCCAGTAGTACACAGGGGGACACTGAAGCTTTCTTT. Full variable domain (missing parts from reference TRBV19 and TRBJ1-1): DGGITQSPKYLFRKEGQNVTLSCEQNLNHDAMYWYRQDPGQGLRLIYYSQIVNDFQKGDIAEGYSVSREKKESFPLTVTSAQKNPTAFYLCASSTQGDTEAFFGQGTRLTVV.

The chain has TRBV6-5 and TRBJ1-2, with no clear D. With 0 bases removed from V and 2 bases from J, the gap between germline ends came to 10 bases. CDR3 length: 15 amino acids. Germline V gene sequence: CDR1 MNHEY, CDR2 SVGAGI. CDR3 residues: CASSYSRVPNYGYTF. As DNA, the CDR3 is TGTGCCAGCAGTTACTCGAGAGTGCCAAACTATGGCTACACCTTC.

This chain links TRBV5-1 with TRBJ1-2; 9 bases align to TRBD1. The CDR3 spans 14 residues. Germline trimming cut 4 bases from V and 2 bases from J; bases unmatched to any gene: 3. The germline V gene encodes CDR1 SGHRS and CDR2 YFSETQ. CDR3 sequence: CASSAQGANYGYTF. For the CDR3, the DNA is TGCGCCAGCAGCGCACAGGGGGCCAACTATGGCTACACCTTC. The full variable domain, in which reference TRBV5-1 and TRBJ1-2 provide the parts outside the CDR3, is KAGVTQTPRYLIKTRGQQVTLSCSPISGHRSVSWYQQTPGQGLQFLFEYFSETQRNKGNFPGRFSGRQFSNSRSEMNVSTLELGDSALYLCASSAQGANYGYTFGSGTRLTVV.

CDR3 in DNA: TGTGCCAGCTCTGGTCAGAGGAACTATGGCTACACCTTC. Translation: CASSGQRNYGYTF. The V gene is TRBV28, the J gene TRBJ1-2; D gene uncertain. Germline assignment: CDR1 MDHEN and CDR2 SYDVKM. CDR3 length equals 13 residues. The V gene lost 8 bases and the J gene lost 2 bases, with 12 bases spanning the gap.

The chain uses TRBV7-9 and TRBJ1-1; D gene ambiguous. Germline assignment: CDR1 SEHNR and CDR2 FQNEAQ (reference sequence). The CDR3 is 12 residues long. V shed 5 bases and J shed 7 bases, with 11 bases lying between them. The CDR3 protein is CASSPRVGEAFF. The DNA for the CDR3 is TGTGCCAGCAGCCCGCGGGTCGGTGAAGCTTTCTTT.

J is TRBJ2-7 and V is TRBV5-1; D not resolved. CDR1 and CDR2 from the germline V gene are SGHRS and YFSETQ. V lost 0 bases to trimming and J lost 1 base, with 5 bases between them. The CDR3 sequence is 13 residues long. In DNA, the CDR3 is TGCGCCAGCAGCTTGGATCGGTCCTACGAGCAGTACTTC. Translating gives CASSLDRSYEQYF.

This chain links TRBV14 with TRBJ2-7; D gene uncertain. Deletions cut 4 bases from V and 2 bases from J, with 9 bases between. Germline CDR1 and CDR2: SGHDN and FVKESK. This CDR3 has 13 residues. The CDR3 is CASSPIGAYEQYF. CDR3 coding DNA: TGTGCCAGCAGCCCAATAGGAGCCTACGAGCAGTACTTC.

This rearrangement joins TRBV28 to TRBJ1-2; 7 nucleotides line up with TRBD1. Germline-derived CDR1 and CDR2 are MDHEN and SYDVKM. V gave up 1 base and J gave up 2 bases; unmatched junction bases: 4. The CDR3 contains 15 residues. CDR3 nucleotide sequence: TGTGCCAGCAGTTTATTCCCAGGGGGAAACTATGGCTACACCTTC. Translating gives CASSLFPGGNYGYTF.

The genes are TRBV19 and TRBJ1-6, with 9 bases identical to TRBD1. With V trimmed by 5 bases and J by 10 bases, 9 bases remained unmatched. Looked up from germline, CDR1 is LNHDA and CDR2 is SQIVND (reference sequence). The CDR3 extends over 15 amino acids. As DNA, the CDR3 is TGTGCCAGTAGTGAAAGGACAGGGGTAGTCTCACCCCTCCACTTT. This codes for CASSERTGVVSPLHF.

The rearrangement uses TRBV6-5 and TRBJ1-2, with 8 bases aligning to TRBD1. The junction had 4 bases not matched to a gene; V was cut back by 0 bases and J by 4 bases. CDR1 and CDR2 (germline): MNHEY, SVGAGI. This CDR3 is 15 amino acids long. For the CDR3, the DNA is TGTGCCAGCAGTTACTCCATGCAGGGGGCCTATGGCTACACCTTC. Encoded protein: CASSYSMQGAYGYTF.

This clone has only a few counts. V and J are TRBV6-5 and TRBJ2-5; 9 bases map to TRBD1. V trimming: 6 bases; J trimming: 3 bases; junction bases outside the gene matches: 2. The CDR3 sequence is 13 residues long. CDR1 is MNHEY, CDR2 SVGAGI, per germline. The CDR3 nucleotides read TGTGCCAGCAGCAGGGACAGGGAAGAGACCCAGTACTTC. Protein sequence: CASSRDREETQYF.

The rearrangement joins TRBV7-8 to TRBJ2-1; maybe TRBD1 (6 bases). V lost 1 base to trimming and J lost 8 bases, with 9 bases between them. CDR3 size: 13 residues. Germline values: CDR1 SGHVS, CDR2 FQNEAQ. Here the CDR3 DNA reads TGTGCCAGCAGCTTAGTTCAGGGGTATGAGCAGTTCTTC. Translating it yields CASSLVQGYEQFF.